A selection of T cell receptor beta chains follows, all from one sample in a study of a mutant IDH1 vaccine in newly diagnosed glioma. Sequencing was performed with immunoSEQ multiplex PCR; in TCRdb, only in-frame clones are kept and a portion is missing. The table shows roughly 15,000 clones, with around 91% occurring only once. The source material was PBMCs, sampled from a glioma patient treated with radiotherapy, temozolomide or both. The receptors originated from a woman aged 40-49 years with glioma. Some clones in this sample may be carry-over from other donors' samples. CDR3s include the opening cysteine and the closing phenylalanine or tryptophan. A D gene is named only where the DNA matches it firmly. For some rows the clone size is stated as once, few or many, or as a class when expanded; others skip it.

v_call	j_call	d_call	clone_size	cdr3_nt	cdr3_aa
TRBV5-1	TRBJ1-5	.	.	TGCGCCAGCAGCGTCGGGACACTAAAAAATCAGCCCCAGCATTTT	CASSVGTLKNQPQHF
TRBV19	TRBJ2-3	TRBD2	.	TGTGCCAGTAGTATAGGCCTAGCGGGGGCCCACACAGATACGCAGTATTTT	CASSIGLAGAHTDTQYF
TRBV6-5	TRBJ2-5	.	.	TGTGCCAGCAGTTTGACCGCGCAAGAGACCCAGTACTTC	CASSLTAQETQYF
TRBV28	TRBJ1-2	.	.	TGTGCCAGCAGTTCAGACTATGGCTACACCTTC	CASSSDYGYTF
TRBV29-1	TRBJ1-1	.	.	TGCAGCGTTGATGGGGGCGAGAACACTGAAGCTTTCTTT	CSVDGGENTEAFF
TRBV19	TRBJ1-2	TRBD1	.	TGTGCCAGTAGCATGAGGACAGGACGCTACTATGGCTACACCTTC	CASSMRTGRYYGYTF
TRBV28	TRBJ1-2	TRBD1	once	TGTGCCAGCAGTCCCAGGGGGGGGGTTGACTATGGCTACACCTTC	CASSPRGGVDYGYTF
TRBV13	TRBJ1-5	TRBD1	.	TGTGCCAGCAGCTTAGGGACAGGGGGCAATCAGCCCCAGCATTTT	CASSLGTGGNQPQHF
TRBV29-1	TRBJ1-1	.	.	TGCAGCGTCCTCCCCGGGGGGCGGACTGAAGCTTTCTTT	CSVLPGGRTEAFF
TRBV18	TRBJ2-2	.	.	TGTGCCAGCTCGCAGGTGAACACCGGGGAGCTGTTTTTT	CASSQVNTGELFF
TRBV19	TRBJ2-1	.	.	TGTGCCAGTAGTCAGCGACACAATGAGCAGTTCTTC	CASSQRHNEQFF
TRBV28	TRBJ1-2	.	once	TGTGCCAGCAGTACAACGACAGGCAACTATGGCTACACCTTC	CASSTTTGNYGYTF
TRBV29-1	TRBJ2-1	TRBD2	.	TGCAGCGTTGGGGGGACTAGCATTAGCAATGAGCAGTTCTTC	CSVGGTSISNEQFF
TRBV2	TRBJ1-5	TRBD1	.	TGTGCCAGCAGGGCGGGGACAGGCTTCAATCAGCCCCAGCATTTT	CASRAGTGFNQPQHF
TRBV6-1	TRBJ2-2	.	.	TGTGCCAGCAGTGAATCAGGGGAAGCTGCCGGGGAGCTGTTTTTT	CASSESGEAAGELFF
TRBV5-1	TRBJ1-1	.	.	TGCGCCAGCAGCTTGGGGACCCTGAACACTGAAGCTTTCTTT	CASSLGTLNTEAFF
TRBV14	TRBJ2-5	.	.	TGTGCCAGCAGCTGGGGACTCAGGGGGACCCAGTACTTC	CASSWGLRGTQYF
TRBV5-1	TRBJ2-2	TRBD1	.	TGCGCCAGCAGCGGGGGACAGGGGTTGTCCGGGGAGCTGTTTTTT	CASSGGQGLSGELFF
TRBV9	TRBJ1-2	TRBD1	.	TGTGCCAGCAGCGGAGGGGGCCAGTTCTATGGCTACACCTTC	CASSGGGQFYGYTF
TRBV19	TRBJ1-3	.	.	TGTGCCAGTACCGCTGGGGGGACTGGAAACACCATATATTTT	CASTAGGTGNTIYF
TRBV18	TRBJ2-7	TRBD2	.	TGTGCCAGCTCACCGGGACGGGAGGTGGGAGAGCAGTACTTC	CASSPGREVGEQYF
TRBV10-3	TRBJ2-3	.	.	TGTGCCATCGGGACACAGGGCTCGTATACGCAGTATTTT	CAIGTQGSYTQYF
TRBV5-1	TRBJ2-1	TRBD2	.	TGCGCCAGCAGCTTAAGACTTAGCGGGGGGGCTTACAATGAGCAGTTCTTC	CASSLRLSGGAYNEQFF
TRBV7-2	TRBJ2-1	TRBD1	.	TGTGCCAGCAGCTTGTGGACAGGGGGCTACAATGAGCAGTTCTTC	CASSLWTGGYNEQFF
TRBV28	TRBJ2-7	TRBD1	.	TGTGCCAGCAGTACCCGATTAAGACAGGGGCCGGCGCAGTACTTC	CASSTRLRQGPAQYF
TRBV7-9	TRBJ1-5	.	few	TGTGCCAGCAGCTTACCCAGTGGCCAGCCCCAGCATTTT	CASSLPSGQPQHF
TRBV10-1	TRBJ2-4	TRBD1	.	TGCGCCAGCAGTGCAAGGACAGGAGCCGGCGAAAACATTCAGTACTTC	CASSARTGAGENIQYF
TRBV5-1	TRBJ2-5	.	.	TGCGCCAGCAGCTTGGCTCCCGAGGGGGAGACCCAGTACTTC	CASSLAPEGETQYF
TRBV19	TRBJ1-4	TRBD1	.	TGTGCCAGTAGTACCGGACAGGGGCGGAATGAAAAACTGTTTTTT	CASSTGQGRNEKLFF
TRBV7-9	TRBJ1-2	.	.	TGTGCCAGCAGGCCCGTTGGGACGGCTGCCTATGGCTACACCTTC	CASRPVGTAAYGYTF
TRBV7-2	TRBJ2-7	TRBD2	.	TGTGCCAGCAGCTTAGTGGGACTAGCGGGAGATCGGGACGAGCAGTACTTC	CASSLVGLAGDRDEQYF
TRBV2	TRBJ2-3	.	once	TGTGCCAGCAGTGAACGGCCCCGCCTTGGGGATACGCAGTATTTT	CASSERPRLGDTQYF
TRBV30	TRBJ1-2	.	.	TGTGCCTGGAGCGCACAGAGAGATGGCTACACCTTC	CAWSAQRDGYTF
TRBV28	TRBJ1-1	.	.	TGTGCCAGCAGTTTCGTGGGCAGGGCAGCTTTCTTT	CASSFVGRAAFF
TRBV6-5	TRBJ2-3	.	.	TGTGCCAGCGCGGGGACTTCTAGCACAGATACGCAGTATTTT	CASAGTSSTDTQYF
TRBV7-9	TRBJ1-1	.	once	TGTGCCAGCAGGCAGACGAACACTGAAGCTTTCTTT	CASRQTNTEAFF
TRBV29-1	TRBJ2-1	.	.	TGCAGCGTTGCCGGTGTAGGGAAGCCCCTCAATGAGCAGTTCTTC	CSVAGVGKPLNEQFF
TRBV4-2	TRBJ2-1	.	.	TGTGCCAGCAGCCAAGATCCGGCTAGCTCCTACAATGAGCAGTTCTTC	CASSQDPASSYNEQFF
TRBV5-1	TRBJ1-1	.	.	TGCGCCAGCAGCCAGACCTCCTGGGGCACTGAAGCTTTCTTT	CASSQTSWGTEAFF
TRBV2	TRBJ2-7	TRBD1	.	TGTGCAGCACTGACAGGGCCCAGCTCCTACGAGCAGTACTTC	CAALTGPSSYEQYF
TRBV6-6	TRBJ2-7	TRBD1	.	TGTGCCAGCAGAACCGGGACAGGGACCTCTAGGGACGAGCAGTACTTC	CASRTGTGTSRDEQYF
TRBV19	TRBJ1-2	TRBD1	.	TGTGCCAGCCGGAGTACCGACAGGGGGAATGGCTACACCTTC	CASRSTDRGNGYTF
TRBV7-2	TRBJ2-2	TRBD1	.	TGTGCCAGCAGCTCTAGGACAGGGTACACCGGGGAGCTGTTTTTT	CASSSRTGYTGELFF
TRBV28	TRBJ1-1	.	.	TGTGCCAGCAGTATCGACGGGGGGGAAACTGAAGCTTTCTTT	CASSIDGGETEAFF
TRBV9	TRBJ2-7	TRBD1	.	TGTGCCAGCAGCGTAGGGGCAGGGGGCAAGCAGTACTTC	CASSVGAGGKQYF
TRBV6-6	TRBJ1-3	.	.	TGTGCCAGCAGTTTTTGGGGGGACACCATATATTTT	CASSFWGDTIYF
TRBV25-1	TRBJ2-1	TRBD2	.	TGTGCCAGCAGTGACCTACTAGCGGGAGGGCCAGATGAGCAGTTCTTC	CASSDLLAGGPDEQFF
TRBV5-1	TRBJ1-4	.	.	TGCGCCAGCAGCTTTTCAGGGGAGGGCGAAAAACTGTTTTTT	CASSFSGEGEKLFF
TRBV10-2	TRBJ1-2	TRBD1	.	TGCGCCAGCAGTGAGTCTAACCCTTGGGACAGGCCGAGCGACGGCTACACCTTC	CASSESNPWDRPSDGYTF
TRBV6-5	TRBJ1-3	.	.	TGTGCCAGCAGAGTCAGCGAAACCTCTGGAAACACCATATATTTT	CASRVSETSGNTIYF
TRBV5-6	TRBJ1-6	TRBD1	.	TGTGCCAGCAGCCTCCAGGGACAGGGGTATAATTCACCCCTCCACTTT	CASSLQGQGYNSPLHF
TRBV5-1	TRBJ2-1	.	.	TGCGCCAGCAGCACCCCAGGGCTCAATGAGCAGTTCTTC	CASSTPGLNEQFF
TRBV29-1	TRBJ2-1	.	.	TGCAGCGTTGAGGCGGCCCCGAAAATGGGAGAGCAGTTCTTC	CSVEAAPKMGEQFF